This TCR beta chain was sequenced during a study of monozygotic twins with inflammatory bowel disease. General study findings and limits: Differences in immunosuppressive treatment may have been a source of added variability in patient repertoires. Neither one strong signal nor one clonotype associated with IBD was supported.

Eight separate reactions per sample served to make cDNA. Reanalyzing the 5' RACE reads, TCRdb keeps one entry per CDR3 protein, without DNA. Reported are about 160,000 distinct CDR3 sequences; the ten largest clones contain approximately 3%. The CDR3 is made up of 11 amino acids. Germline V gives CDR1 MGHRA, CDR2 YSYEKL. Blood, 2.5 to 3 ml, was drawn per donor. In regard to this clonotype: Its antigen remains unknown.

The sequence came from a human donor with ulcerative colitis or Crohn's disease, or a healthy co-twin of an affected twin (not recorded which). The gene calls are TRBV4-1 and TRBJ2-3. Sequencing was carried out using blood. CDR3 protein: CASSQRDTQYF.